A single sample gave rise to the 12 T cell receptor beta chains below, sequenced in a study of CD8+ T cells in alopecia areata. Specified treatment: oral pan-JAK inhibitor, 5-10 mg twice daily. RNA extraction was followed by reverse transcription into cDNA, which acted as the sequencing template. Assay: immunoSEQ multiplex PCR; the TCRdb copy retains only in-frame clones and omits some. Among 150,000 to 200,000 clones, 45% to 60% were seen once, and the ten largest hold around 10%. This sample comprised CD8+ T cells sorted from blood, obtained at approximately week 52, from a patient treated with tofacitinib. These receptor sequences come from a human donor with alopecia areata.

V gene TRBV7-2 combines with J gene TRBJ2-5, with 10 bases lining up with TRBD1. J lost 5 bases, V lost 3 bases, and 15 bases had no gene match. Germline assignment: CDR1 SGHTA and CDR2 FQGNSA. This CDR3 spans 18 amino acids. The CDR3 DNA reads as TGTGCCAGCAGCTTCCGACAGGGGGCTCGGGCATACGTTGAGACCCAGTACTTC. Protein sequence: CASSFRQGARAYVETQYF.

J is TRBJ1-5 and V is TRBV23-1; D gene unclear. TRBV23-1 is labeled an ORF, and its function is uncertain. V was clipped by 2 bases and J by 5 bases, with 16 bases between them. This CDR3 has 16 residues. The CDR3 DNA reads as TGCGCCAGCAGTCAAACCCCCCTTAAGAGGCATCAGCCCCAGCATTTT. This encodes CASSQTPLKRHQPQHF.

This clone was seen a few times. The chain is built from TRBV5-1 and TRBJ1-1; D might be TRBD1 (5 bases). Germline CDR1 SGHRS, CDR2 YFSETQ. V lost 4 bases and J 6 bases, leaving 16 bases between the germline ends. This CDR3 contains 14 residues. Here the CDR3 reads CASSTVGGIPEAFF. The CDR3, as DNA: TGCGCCAGCAGCACAGTGGGGGGTATCCCTGAAGCTTTCTTT.

This clone was seen only a few times. The rearrangement links TRBV4-1 to TRBJ1-2, with 7 positions matching TRBD1. The germline CDR1 and CDR2 sequences are MGHRA and YSYEKL. The CDR3 sequence is 18 residues long. V shed 1 base, J shed 6 bases, and the junction held 17 bases outside the gene matches. This CDR3 is CASSQGPPTGIGTDGYTF. For the CDR3, the DNA is TGCGCCAGCAGCCAAGGCCCCCCGACAGGGATCGGTACGGATGGCTACACCTTC.

This chain joins TRBV7-9 and TRBJ2-7; D is unresolved. The CDR3 has 13 amino acids. The V end was cut by 5 bases, the J end by 2 bases, with 10 bases between. The germline V gene has CDR1 SEHNR and CDR2 FQNEAQ (reference sequence). CDR3 in amino acids: CASSPGRAYEQYF. The CDR3 DNA sequence: TGTGCCAGCAGCCCAGGACGGGCCTACGAGCAGTACTTC.

The rearrangement uses TRBV19 and TRBJ1-1, with 10 nucleotides matching TRBD1. CDR1 and CDR2 (germline): LNHDA, SQIVND (reference sequence). The CDR3 consists of 14 residues. Trimming cost V 5 bases and J 4 bases; bases outside gene matches: 4. The CDR3 sequence is CASSSRTGGTEAFF. The DNA for the CDR3 is TGTGCCAGTAGTTCTCGGACAGGGGGCACTGAAGCTTTCTTT.

The rearrangement uses TRBV27 and TRBJ1-1; D might be TRBD1 (5 bases). From germline, CDR1 is MNHEY and CDR2 SMNVEV (reference sequence). The length of the CDR3 is 15 residues. Trimming left V 4 bases short and J 8 bases short, with 20 bases between. The CDR3 DNA reads TGTGCCAGCAGTTCCCAGGGAACCCCAACCCCCGAAGCTTTCTTT. Translation gives CASSSQGTPTPEAFF.

The V gene is TRBV30, the J gene TRBJ1-5; TRBD1 might be the D (6 bases). Germline V gene sequence: CDR1 GTSNPN, CDR2 SVGIG (reference sequence). The CDR3 sequence is 15 residues long. Trimming removed 0 bases at V and 2 bases at J, with 11 bases between. The CDR3 here is CAWSVAGVGNQPQHF. The CDR3 nucleotides are TGTGCCTGGAGTGTAGCAGGGGTTGGCAATCAGCCCCAGCATTTT. The full variable domain, completed using reference TRBV30 and TRBJ1-5, is SQTIHQWPATLVQPVGSPLSLECTVEGTSNPNLYWYRQAAGRGLQLLFYSVGIGQISSEVPQNLSASRPQDRQFILSSKKLLLSDSGFYLCAWSVAGVGNQPQHFGDGTRLSIL.

Only a few counts were recorded for this clone. V usage is TRBV6-5 and J usage is TRBJ2-7, with D possibly TRBD2 on 7 matching bases. Germline loops: CDR1 MNHEY, CDR2 SVGAGI. The V end lost 2 bases, the J end lost 7 bases, and 15 bases lay between the germline ends. This CDR3 comprises 14 residues. The CDR3 region is CASSYLKGGGEQYF. In nucleotides, the CDR3 is TGTGCCAGCAGTTACCTGAAAGGGGGGGGTGAGCAGTACTTC.

This clone was seen more than once but under ten times. This chain uses TRBV7-9 with TRBJ1-2; D gene uncertain. Germline CDR1 and CDR2: SEHNR and FQNEAQ (reference sequence). Trimming shortened V by 1 base and J by 11 bases, and 14 bases separated the two germline ends. The CDR3 consists of 13 residues. Here the CDR3 reads CASSLVAGGRYTF. The CDR3, as DNA: TGTGCCAGCAGCTTAGTTGCGGGCGGAAGGTACACCTTC.

This chain connects TRBV30 to TRBJ1-1; D is uncertain. The CDR3 loop spans 11 amino acids. With 2 bases removed from V and 7 bases from J, the gap between germline ends came to 8 bases. Germline loops: CDR1 GTSNPN, CDR2 SVGIG (reference sequence). CDR3 in amino acids: CAWSKVLEAFF. The CDR3 region has the DNA TGTGCCTGGAGTAAGGTACTTGAAGCTTTCTTT. The entire variable domain, with the rest obtained from reference TRBV30 and TRBJ1-1, is as follows: SQTIHQWPATLVQPVGSPLSLECTVEGTSNPNLYWYRQAAGRGLQLLFYSVGIGQISSEVPQNLSASRPQDRQFILSSKKLLLSDSGFYLCAWSKVLEAFFGQGTRLTVV.

The chain employs TRBV30 and TRBJ1-4; D is unclear. The length of the CDR3 is 12 residues. The V end was cut by 0 bases, the J end by 6 bases, with 5 bases between. Germline loops: CDR1 GTSNPN, CDR2 SVGIG (reference sequence). The CDR3 is CAWSVWDEKLFF. The CDR3 DNA is TGTGCCTGGAGTGTATGGGATGAAAAACTGTTTTTT.